This passage covers 2 T cell receptor beta chains from one sample sequenced in a study of CD8+ T cells in alopecia areata. The study sorted pooled cutaneous lymph node cells by CD4, CD8alpha, NKG2D, NKG2ACE and other markers. Isolated RNA was reverse transcribed into cDNA used as the sequencing template. TCRdb keeps only in-frame clones here, not all; method: immunoSEQ multiplex PCR. This sample has more than 250,000 clones, each found more than once. What was sequenced was CD4+ T cells sorted from a lymph node. The receptors here all came from a C3H/HeJ mouse with alopecia areata. The mice in this strain carry MHC haplotype H2-k.

Worth noting for this clone: Each gene name is a mouse one. With the read ending 4 residues before the CDR3 end, the germline J gene is used to fill in that end. The same CDR3 also results from other DNA sequences found in this sample. The rearrangement uses TRBV19 and TRBJ2-5; TRBD1 matches 7 bases. The germline V gene encodes CDR1 FNHDT and CDR2 SITEND (reference sequence). This CDR3 region has 14 residues. V lost 1 base to trimming and J lost 2 bases; unmatched junction nucleotides: 1. CDR3 DNA, as far as it was read: TGTGCCAGCAGTATAAGGGACAGCCAAGAC. This codes for CASSIRDSQD. The whole CDR3 sequence reads CASSIRDSQDTQYF.

Of note for this clone: Gene names and germline match the mouse. The read gets to within 4 residues of the CDR3 end, and the germline J gene fills in the rest. The gene calls are TRBV13-1 and TRBJ1-1; 7 nucleotides match TRBD1. V gave up 3 bases and J gave up 4 bases; unmatched junction bases: 3. This CDR3 has 13 amino acids. Germline assignment: CDR1 NSHNY and CDR2 SYGAGN. The CDR3 region is CASSARDSTEVFF. CDR3 bases read: TGTGCCAGCAGTGCCCGGGACAGCACA.